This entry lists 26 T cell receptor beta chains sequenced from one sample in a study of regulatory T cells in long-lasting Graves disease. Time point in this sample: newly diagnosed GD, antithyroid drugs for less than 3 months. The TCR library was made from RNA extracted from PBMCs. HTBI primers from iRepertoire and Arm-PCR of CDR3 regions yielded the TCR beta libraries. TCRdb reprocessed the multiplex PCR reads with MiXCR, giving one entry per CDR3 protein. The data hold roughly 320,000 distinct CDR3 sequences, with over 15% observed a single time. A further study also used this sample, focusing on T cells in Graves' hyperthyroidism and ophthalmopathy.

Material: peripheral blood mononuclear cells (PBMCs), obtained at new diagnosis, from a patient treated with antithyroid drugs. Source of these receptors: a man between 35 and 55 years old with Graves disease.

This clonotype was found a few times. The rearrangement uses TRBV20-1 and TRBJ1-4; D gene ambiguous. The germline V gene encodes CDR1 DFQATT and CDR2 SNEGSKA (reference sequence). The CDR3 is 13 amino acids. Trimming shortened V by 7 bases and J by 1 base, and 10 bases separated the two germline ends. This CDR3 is CSVLRGTNEKLFF. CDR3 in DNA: TGCAGTGTTCTCCGGGGAACTAATGAAAAACTGTTTTTT.

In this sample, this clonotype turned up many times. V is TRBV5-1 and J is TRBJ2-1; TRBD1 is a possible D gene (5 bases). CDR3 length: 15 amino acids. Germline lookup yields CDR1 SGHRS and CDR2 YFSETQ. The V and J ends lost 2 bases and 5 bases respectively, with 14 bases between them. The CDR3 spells CASSLDRNWDNEQFF. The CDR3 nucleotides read TGCGCCAGCAGCTTAGACAGAAACTGGGACAATGAGCAGTTCTTC.

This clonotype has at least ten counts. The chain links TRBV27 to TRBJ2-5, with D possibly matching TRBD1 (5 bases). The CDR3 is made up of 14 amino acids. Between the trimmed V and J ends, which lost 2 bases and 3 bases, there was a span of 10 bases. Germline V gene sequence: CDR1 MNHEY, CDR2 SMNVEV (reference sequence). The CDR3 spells CASSLMWGEETQYF. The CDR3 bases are TGTGCCAGCAGTTTAATGTGGGGCGAAGAGACCCAGTACTTC.

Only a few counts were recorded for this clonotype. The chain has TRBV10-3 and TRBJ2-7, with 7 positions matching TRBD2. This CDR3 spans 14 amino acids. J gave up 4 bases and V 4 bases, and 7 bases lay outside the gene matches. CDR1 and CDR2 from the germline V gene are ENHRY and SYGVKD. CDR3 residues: CAISGRGLQYEQYF. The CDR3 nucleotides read TGTGCCATCAGTGGAAGGGGACTACAATACGAGCAGTACTTC.

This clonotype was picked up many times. CDR3 protein: CASSLGGASRYEQYF. The CDR3 nucleotides are TGCGCCAGCAGCTTGGGAGGGGCCTCCCGCTACGAGCAGTACTTC. The J gene is TRBJ2-7, the V gene TRBV5-1, with D possibly being TRBD1 or TRBD2 (5 bases each). The V and J ends lost 0 bases and 3 bases respectively, with 13 bases between them. Germline values: CDR1 SGHRS, CDR2 YFSETQ. CDR3 size: 15 residues.

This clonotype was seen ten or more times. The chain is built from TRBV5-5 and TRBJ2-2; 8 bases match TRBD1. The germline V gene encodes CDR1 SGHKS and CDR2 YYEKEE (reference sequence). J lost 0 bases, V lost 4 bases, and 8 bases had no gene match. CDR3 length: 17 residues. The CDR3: CASSAGTGGTNTGELFF. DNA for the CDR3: TGTGCCAGCAGCGCGGGGACAGGTGGAACGAACACCGGGGAGCTGTTTTTT.

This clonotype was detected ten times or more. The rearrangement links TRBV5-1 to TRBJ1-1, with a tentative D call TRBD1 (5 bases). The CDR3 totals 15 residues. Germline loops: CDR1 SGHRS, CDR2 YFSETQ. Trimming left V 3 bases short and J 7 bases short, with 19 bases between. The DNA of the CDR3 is TGCGCCAGCAGCTCCGAACCCCAGGGATTGGGTGAAGCTTTCTTT. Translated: CASSSEPQGLGEAFF.

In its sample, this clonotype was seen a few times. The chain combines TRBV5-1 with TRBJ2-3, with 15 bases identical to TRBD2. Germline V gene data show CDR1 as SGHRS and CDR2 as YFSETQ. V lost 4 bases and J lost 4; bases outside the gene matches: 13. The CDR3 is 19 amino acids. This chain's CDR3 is CASSVGLAGGPVGPDTQYF. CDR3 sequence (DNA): TGCGCCAGCAGCGTAGGACTAGCGGGGGGGCCGGTCGGCCCAGATACGCAGTATTTT. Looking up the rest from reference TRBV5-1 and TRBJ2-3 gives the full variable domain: KAGVTQTPRYLIKTRGQQVTLSCSPISGHRSVSWYQQTPGQGLQFLFEYFSETQRNKGNFPGRFSGRQFSNSRSEMNVSTLELGDSALYLCASSVGLAGGPVGPDTQYFGPGTRLTVL.

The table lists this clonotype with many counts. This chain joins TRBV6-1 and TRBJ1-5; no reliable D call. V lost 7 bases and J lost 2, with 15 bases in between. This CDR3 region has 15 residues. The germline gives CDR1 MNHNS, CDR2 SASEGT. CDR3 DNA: TGTGCCAGCACCTCCACAGTGGGAGGCAATCAGCCCCAGCATTTT. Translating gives CASTSTVGGNQPQHF.

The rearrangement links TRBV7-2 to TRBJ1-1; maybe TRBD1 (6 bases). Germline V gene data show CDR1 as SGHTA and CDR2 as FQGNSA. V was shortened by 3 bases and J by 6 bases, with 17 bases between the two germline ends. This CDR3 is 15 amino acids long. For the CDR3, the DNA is TGTGCCAGCAGCTTCGTTTCGGGGGGGGCTGCTGAAGCTTTCTTT. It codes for CASSFVSGGAAEAFF.

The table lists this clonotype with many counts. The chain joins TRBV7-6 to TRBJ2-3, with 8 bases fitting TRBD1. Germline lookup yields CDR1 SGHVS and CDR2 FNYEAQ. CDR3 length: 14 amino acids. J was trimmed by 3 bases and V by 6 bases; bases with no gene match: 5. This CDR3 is CASSSGQGTDTQYF. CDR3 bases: TGTGCCAGCAGTTCCGGACAGGGAACAGATACGCAGTATTTT.

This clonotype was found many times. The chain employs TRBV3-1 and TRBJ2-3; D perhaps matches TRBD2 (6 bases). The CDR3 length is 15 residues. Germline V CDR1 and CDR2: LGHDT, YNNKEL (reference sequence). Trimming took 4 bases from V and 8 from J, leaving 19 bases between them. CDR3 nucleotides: TGTGCCAGCAGCCTCGGGACTTTCGTGGGCGGTACGCAGTATTTT. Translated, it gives CASSLGTFVGGTQYF.

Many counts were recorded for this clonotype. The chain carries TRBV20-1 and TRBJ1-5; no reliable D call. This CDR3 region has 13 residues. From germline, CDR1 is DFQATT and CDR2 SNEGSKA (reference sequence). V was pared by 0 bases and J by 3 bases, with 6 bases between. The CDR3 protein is CSARDPYNQPQHF. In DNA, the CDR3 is TGCAGTGCTAGAGATCCCTACAATCAGCCCCAGCATTTT.

The CDR3 spells CASSQVDNIYEQYF. The CDR3 nucleotides are TGTGCCAGCAGCCAAGTTGACAATATCTACGAGCAGTACTTC. The chain combines TRBV4-2 with TRBJ2-7; D unresolved. The CDR3 has 14 residues. Germline V gene lookup returns CDR1 LGHNA and CDR2 YNFKEQ. V shed 1 base and J shed 3 bases, with 10 bases lying between them.

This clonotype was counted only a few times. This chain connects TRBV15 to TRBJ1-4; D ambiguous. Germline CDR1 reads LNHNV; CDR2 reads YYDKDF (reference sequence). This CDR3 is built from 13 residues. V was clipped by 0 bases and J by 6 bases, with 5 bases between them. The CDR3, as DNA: TGTGCCACCAGCAGAGATAAGGATGAAAAACTGTTTTTT. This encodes CATSRDKDEKLFF.

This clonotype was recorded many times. CDR3 bases: TGTGCCAGCAGTGAAGCGCTTGGGGCTACCAATCAGCCCCAGCATTTT. The encoded protein is CASSEALGATNQPQHF. V and J are TRBV2 and TRBJ1-5; a possible D gene is TRBD1 (5 bases). Germline V gives CDR1 SNHLY, CDR2 FYNNEI. The CDR3 has 16 residues. Trimming shortened V by 0 bases and J by 3 bases, and 12 bases separated the two germline ends. Using reference TRBV2 and TRBJ1-5 for the parts outside the CDR3, the full variable domain is EPEVTQTPSHQVTQMGQEVILRCVPISNHLYFYWYRQILGQKVEFLVSFYNNEISEKSEIFDDQFSVERPDGSNFTLKIRSTKLEDSAMYFCASSEALGATNQPQHFGDGTRLSIL.

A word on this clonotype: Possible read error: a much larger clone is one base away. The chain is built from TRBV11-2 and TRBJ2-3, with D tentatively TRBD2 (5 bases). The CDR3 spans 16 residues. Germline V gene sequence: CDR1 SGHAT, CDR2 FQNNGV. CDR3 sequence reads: CGSSTRPGVSTDTQYF. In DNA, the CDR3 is TGTGGCAGCAGCACACGCCCCGGGGTGAGCACAGATACGCAGTATTTT. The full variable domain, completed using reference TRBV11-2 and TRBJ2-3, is EAGVAQSPRYKIIEKRQSVAFWCNPISGHATLYWYQQILGQGPKLLIQFQNNGVVDDSQLPKDRFSAERLKGVDSTLKIQPAKLEDSAVYLCGSSTRPGVSTDTQYFGPGTRLTVL.

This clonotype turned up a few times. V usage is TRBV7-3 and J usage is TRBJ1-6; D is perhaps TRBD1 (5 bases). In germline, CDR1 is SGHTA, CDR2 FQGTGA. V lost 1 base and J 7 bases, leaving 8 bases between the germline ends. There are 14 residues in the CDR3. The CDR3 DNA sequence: TGTGCCAGCAGCTTAAAGTACAGGAATTCACCCCTCCACTTT. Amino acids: CASSLKYRNSPLHF.

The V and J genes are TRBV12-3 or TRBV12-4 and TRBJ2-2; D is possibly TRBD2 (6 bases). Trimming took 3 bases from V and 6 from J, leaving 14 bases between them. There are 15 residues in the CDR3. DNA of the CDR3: TGTGCCAGCAGTTTCTCGGGGGTTGGGCCCGGGGAGCTGTTTTTT. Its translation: CASSFSGVGPGELFF.

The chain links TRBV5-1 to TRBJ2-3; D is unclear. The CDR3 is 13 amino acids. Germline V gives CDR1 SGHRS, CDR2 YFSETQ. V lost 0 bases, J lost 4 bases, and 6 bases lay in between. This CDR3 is CASSLGLSDTQYF. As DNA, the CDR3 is TGCGCCAGCAGCTTGGGACTCTCAGATACGCAGTATTTT.

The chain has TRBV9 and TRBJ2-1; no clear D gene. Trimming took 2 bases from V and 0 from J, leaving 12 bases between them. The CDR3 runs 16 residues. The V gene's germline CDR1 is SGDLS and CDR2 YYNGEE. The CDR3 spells CASSVPAAYSYNEQFF. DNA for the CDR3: TGTGCCAGCAGCGTTCCGGCAGCCTACTCCTACAATGAGCAGTTCTTC.

CDR3 region: CASSFGLDTGELFF. DNA of the CDR3: TGTGCCAGCAGCTTTGGACTAGACACCGGGGAGCTGTTTTTT. The chain couples TRBV5-6 to TRBJ2-2; 7 positions agree with TRBD2. With 2 bases clipped from V and 3 bases from J, the junction kept 1 base outside the gene matches. There are 14 residues in the CDR3. Looked up from germline, CDR1 is SGHDT and CDR2 is YYEEEE.

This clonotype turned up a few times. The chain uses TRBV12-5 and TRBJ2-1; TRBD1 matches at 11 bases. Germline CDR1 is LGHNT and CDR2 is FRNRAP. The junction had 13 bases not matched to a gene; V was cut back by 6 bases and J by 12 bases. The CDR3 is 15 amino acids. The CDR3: CASGSRDRGVDGQFF. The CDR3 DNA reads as TGTGCTAGTGGAAGCCGGGACAGGGGGGTCGATGGGCAGTTCTTC.

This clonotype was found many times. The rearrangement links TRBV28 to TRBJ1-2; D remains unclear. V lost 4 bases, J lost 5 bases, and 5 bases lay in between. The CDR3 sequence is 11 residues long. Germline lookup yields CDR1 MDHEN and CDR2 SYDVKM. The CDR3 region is CASSSPYGYTF. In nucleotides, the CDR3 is TGTGCCAGCAGTTCCCCGTATGGCTACACCTTC.

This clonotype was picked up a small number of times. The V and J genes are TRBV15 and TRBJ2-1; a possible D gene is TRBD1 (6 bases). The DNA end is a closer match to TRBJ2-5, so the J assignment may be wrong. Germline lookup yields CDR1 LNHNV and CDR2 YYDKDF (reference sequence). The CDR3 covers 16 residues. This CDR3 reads CATSRGRWTEQETQYF. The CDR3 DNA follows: TGTGCCACCAGCAGAGGCCGGTGGACAGAACAAGAGACCCAGTACTTC.

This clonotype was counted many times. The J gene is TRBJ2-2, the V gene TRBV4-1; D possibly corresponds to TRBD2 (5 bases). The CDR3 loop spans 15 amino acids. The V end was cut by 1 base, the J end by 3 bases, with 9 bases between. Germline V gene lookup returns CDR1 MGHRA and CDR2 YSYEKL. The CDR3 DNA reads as TGCGCCAGCAGCCAAGTTTGGAGGCACACCGGGGAGCTGTTTTTT. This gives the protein CASSQVWRHTGELFF.